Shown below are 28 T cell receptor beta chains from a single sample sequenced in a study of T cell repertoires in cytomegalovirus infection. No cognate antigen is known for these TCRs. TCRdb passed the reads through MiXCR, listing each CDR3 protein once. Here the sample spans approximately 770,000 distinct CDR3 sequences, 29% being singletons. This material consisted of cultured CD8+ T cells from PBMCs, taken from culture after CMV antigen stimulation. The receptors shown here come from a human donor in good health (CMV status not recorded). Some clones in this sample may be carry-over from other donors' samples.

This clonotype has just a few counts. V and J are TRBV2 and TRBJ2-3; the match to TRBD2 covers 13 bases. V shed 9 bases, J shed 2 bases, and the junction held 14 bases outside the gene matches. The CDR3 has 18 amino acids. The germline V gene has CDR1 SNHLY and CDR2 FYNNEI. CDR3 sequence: CASLPIRGLAGPTDTQYF. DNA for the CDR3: TGTGCCAGTCTACCGATACGGGGACTAGCGGGGCCCACAGATACGCAGTATTTT.

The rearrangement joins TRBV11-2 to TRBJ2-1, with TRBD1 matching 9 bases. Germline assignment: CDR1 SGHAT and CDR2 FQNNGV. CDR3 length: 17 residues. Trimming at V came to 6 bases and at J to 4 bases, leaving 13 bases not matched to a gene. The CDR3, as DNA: TGTGCCAGCAGTCTAATAACAGGGGGCGCCCCTTACAATGAGCAGTTCTTC. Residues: CASSLITGGAPYNEQFF.

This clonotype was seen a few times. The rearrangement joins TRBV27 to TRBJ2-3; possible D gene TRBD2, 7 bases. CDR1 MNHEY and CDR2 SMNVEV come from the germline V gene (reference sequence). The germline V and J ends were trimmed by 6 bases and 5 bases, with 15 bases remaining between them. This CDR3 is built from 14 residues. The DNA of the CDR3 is TGTGCCAGCAGGGACGCGGGGGCCCGAGATACGCAGTATTTT. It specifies CASRDAGARDTQYF.

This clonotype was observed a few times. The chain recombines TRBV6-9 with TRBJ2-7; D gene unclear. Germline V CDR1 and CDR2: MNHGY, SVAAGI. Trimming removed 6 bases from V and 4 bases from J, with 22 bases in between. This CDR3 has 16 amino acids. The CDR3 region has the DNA TGTGCCAGCAGGGGCACCGTCAAAGGAGTGAGGTACGAGCAGTACGTC. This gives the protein CASRGTVKGVRYEQYV.

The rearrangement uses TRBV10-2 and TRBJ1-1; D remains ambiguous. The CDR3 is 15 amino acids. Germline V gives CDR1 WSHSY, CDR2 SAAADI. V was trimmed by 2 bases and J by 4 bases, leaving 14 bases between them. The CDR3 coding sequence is TGCGCCAGCAGTGAGAGGCGAAGTGAGGTCACTGAAGCTTTCTTT. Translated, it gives CASSERRSEVTEAFF.

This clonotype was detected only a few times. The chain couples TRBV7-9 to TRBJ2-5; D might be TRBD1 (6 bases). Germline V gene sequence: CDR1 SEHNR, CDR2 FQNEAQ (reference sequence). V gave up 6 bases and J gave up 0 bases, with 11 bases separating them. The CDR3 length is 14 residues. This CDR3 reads CASRQGQNQETQYF. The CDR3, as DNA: TGTGCCAGCAGACAGGGACAAAACCAAGAGACCCAGTACTTC.

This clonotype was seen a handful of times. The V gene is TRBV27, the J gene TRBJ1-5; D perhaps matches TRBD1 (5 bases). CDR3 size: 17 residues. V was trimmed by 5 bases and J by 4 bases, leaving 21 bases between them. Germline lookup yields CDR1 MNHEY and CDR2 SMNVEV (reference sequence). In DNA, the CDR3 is TGTGCCAGCAGTCAAGAGAGGGGACCACCTCTTAATCAGCCCCAGCATTTT. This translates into CASSQERGPPLNQPQHF.

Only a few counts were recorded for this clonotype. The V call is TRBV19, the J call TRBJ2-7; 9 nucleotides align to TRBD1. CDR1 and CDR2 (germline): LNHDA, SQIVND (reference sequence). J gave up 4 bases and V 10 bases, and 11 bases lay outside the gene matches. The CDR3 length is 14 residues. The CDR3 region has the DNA TGTGCCACCTCACCGGGACAGGGAATTTACGAGCAGTACGTC. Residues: CATSPGQGIYEQYV.

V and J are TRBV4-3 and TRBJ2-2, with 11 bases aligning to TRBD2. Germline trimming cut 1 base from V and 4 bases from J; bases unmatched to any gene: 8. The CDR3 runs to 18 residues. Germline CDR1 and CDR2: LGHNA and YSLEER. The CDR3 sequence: CASSQGRLAGTATGELFF. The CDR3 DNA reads TGCGCCAGCAGCCAAGGGAGACTAGCGGGGACCGCCACCGGGGAGCTGTTTTTT.

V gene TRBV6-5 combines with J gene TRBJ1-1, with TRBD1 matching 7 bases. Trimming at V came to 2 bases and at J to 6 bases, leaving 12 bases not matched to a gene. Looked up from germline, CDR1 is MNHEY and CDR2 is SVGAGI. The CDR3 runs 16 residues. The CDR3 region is CASSYLINRGWPEAFF. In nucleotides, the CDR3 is TGTGCCAGCAGTTACCTTATTAACAGGGGTTGGCCTGAAGCTTTCTTT.

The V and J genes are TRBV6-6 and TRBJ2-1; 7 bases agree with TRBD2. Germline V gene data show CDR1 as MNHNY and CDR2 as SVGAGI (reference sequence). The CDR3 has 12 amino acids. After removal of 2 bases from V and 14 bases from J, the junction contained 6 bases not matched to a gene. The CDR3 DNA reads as TGTGCCAGCAGTTACCCGGGGGGTAATAAGTTCTTC. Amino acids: CASSYPGGNKFF.

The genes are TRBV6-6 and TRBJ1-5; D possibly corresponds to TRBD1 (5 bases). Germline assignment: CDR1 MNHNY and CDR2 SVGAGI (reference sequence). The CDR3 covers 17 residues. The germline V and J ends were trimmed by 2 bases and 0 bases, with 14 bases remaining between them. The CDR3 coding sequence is TGTGCCAGCAGTTACGGGCCTGGGGACCTTAGCAATCAGCCCCAGCATTTT. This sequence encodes CASSYGPGDLSNQPQHF.

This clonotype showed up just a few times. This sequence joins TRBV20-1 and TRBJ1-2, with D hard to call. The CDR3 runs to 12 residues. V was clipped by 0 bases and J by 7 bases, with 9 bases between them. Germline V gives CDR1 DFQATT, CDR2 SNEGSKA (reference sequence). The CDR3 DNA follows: TGCAGTGCTAGAGATCTGACGGGTGGCTACACCTTC. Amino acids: CSARDLTGGYTF.

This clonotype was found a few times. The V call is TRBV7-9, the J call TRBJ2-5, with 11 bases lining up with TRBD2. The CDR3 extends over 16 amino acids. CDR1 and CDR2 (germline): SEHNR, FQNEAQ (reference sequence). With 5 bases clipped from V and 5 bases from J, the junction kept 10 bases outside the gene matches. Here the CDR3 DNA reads TGTGCCAGCAGCCTCCTGACTAGCGGGGAGGGGGAGACCCAGTACTTC. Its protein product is CASSLLTSGEGETQYF.

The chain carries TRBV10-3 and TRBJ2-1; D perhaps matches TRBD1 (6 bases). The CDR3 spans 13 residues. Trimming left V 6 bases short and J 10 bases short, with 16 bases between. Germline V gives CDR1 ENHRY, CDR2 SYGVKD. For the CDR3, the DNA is TGTGCCATCAGGGCGGACAGACCTCGAGAGCAGTTCTTC. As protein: CAIRADRPREQFF.

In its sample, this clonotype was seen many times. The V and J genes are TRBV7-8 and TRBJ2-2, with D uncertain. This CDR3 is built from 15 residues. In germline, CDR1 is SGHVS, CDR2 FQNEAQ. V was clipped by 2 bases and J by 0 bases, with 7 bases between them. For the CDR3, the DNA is TGTGCCAGCAGCTTAAGTCAGACGAACACCGGGGAGCTGTTTTTT. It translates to CASSLSQTNTGELFF.

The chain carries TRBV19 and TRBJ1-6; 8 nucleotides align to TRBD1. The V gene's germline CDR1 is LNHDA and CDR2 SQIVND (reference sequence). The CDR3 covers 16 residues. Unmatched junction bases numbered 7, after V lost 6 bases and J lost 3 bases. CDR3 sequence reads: CASRDRTGFYNSPLHF. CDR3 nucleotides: TGTGCCAGTAGAGACCGGACAGGGTTCTATAATTCACCCCTCCACTTT.

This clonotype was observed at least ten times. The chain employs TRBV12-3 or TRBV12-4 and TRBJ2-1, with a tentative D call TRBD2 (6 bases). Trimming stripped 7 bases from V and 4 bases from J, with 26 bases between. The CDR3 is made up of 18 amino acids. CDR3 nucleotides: TGTGCCAGCACCCTGGGGCCATACGGGGGAACTTCTTACAATGAGCAGTTCTTC. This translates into CASTLGPYGGTSYNEQFF.

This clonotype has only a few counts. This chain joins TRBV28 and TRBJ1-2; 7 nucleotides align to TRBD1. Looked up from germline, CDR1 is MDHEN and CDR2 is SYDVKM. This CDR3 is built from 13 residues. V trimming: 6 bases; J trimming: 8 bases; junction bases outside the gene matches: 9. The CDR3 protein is CASSYRDSGGYTF. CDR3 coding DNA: TGTGCCAGCAGCTACCGGGACAGCGGCGGCTACACCTTC.

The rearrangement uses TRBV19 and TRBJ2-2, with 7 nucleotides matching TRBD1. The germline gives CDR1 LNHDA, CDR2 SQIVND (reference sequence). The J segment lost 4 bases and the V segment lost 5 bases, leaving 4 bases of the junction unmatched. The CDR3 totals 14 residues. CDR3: CASSSNRGTGELFF. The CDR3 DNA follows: TGTGCCAGTAGTTCCAACAGGGGCACCGGGGAGCTGTTTTTT.

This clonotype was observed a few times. CDR3: CSARDLTLYKIPDGYTF. The CDR3 DNA reads as TGCAGTGCTAGAGACTTAACTTTGTACAAGATTCCCGATGGCTACACCTTC. The chain combines TRBV20-1 with TRBJ1-2; D gene ambiguous. The CDR3 contains 17 residues. Looked up from germline, CDR1 is DFQATT and CDR2 is SNEGSKA (reference sequence). The germline V and J ends were trimmed by 0 bases and 6 bases, with 23 bases remaining between them.

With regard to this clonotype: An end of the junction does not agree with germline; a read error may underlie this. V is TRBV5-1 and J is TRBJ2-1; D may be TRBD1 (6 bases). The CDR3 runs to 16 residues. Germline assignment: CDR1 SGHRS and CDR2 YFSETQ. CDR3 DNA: TGCACCAGCAGCTTGGTAGACCAGGGGTGGGGCAATGAGCAGTTCTTC. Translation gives CTSSLVDQGWGNEQFF. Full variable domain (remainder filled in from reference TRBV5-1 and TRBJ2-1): KAGVTQTPRYLIKTRGQQVTLSCSPISGHRSVSWYQQTPGQGLQFLFEYFSETQRNKGNFPGRFSGRQFSNSRSEMNVSTLELGDSALYLCTSSLVDQGWGNEQFFGPGTRLTVL.

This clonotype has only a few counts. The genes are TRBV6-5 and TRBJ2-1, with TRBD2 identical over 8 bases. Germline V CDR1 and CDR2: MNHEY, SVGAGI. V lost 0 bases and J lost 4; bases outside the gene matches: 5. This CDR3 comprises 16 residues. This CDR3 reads CASSYSSGGQYNEQFF. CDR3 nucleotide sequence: TGTGCCAGCAGTTACTCGAGCGGGGGCCAATACAATGAGCAGTTCTTC.

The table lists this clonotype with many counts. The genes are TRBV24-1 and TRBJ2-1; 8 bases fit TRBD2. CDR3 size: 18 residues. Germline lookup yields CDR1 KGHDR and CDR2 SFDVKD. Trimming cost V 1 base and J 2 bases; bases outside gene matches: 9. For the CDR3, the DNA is TGTGCCACCAGTGATTTAGGCAGTGGACTAGCTCCCTACAATGAGCAGTTCTTC. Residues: CATSDLGSGLAPYNEQFF.

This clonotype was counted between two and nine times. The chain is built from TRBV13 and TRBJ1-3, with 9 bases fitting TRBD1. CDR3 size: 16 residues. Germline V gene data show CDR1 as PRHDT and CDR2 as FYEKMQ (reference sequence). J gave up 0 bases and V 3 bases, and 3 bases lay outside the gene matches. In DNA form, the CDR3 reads TGTGCCAGCAGCTTGGGGACAGGGCGCTCTGGAAACACCATATATTTT. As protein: CASSLGTGRSGNTIYF.

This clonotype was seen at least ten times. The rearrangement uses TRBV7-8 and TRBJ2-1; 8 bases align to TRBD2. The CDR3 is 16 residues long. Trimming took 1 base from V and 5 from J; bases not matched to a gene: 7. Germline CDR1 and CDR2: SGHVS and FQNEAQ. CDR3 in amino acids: CASSLEVGGANNEQFF. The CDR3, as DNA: TGTGCCAGCAGCTTAGAAGTCGGGGGGGCGAACAATGAGCAGTTCTTC.

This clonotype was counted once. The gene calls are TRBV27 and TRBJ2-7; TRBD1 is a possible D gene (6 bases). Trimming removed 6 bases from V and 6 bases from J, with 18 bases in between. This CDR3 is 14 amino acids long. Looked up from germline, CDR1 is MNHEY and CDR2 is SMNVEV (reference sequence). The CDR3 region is CASSTRGPTAEQYF. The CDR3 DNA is TGTGCCAGCAGCACCAGGGGACCCACGGCCGAGCAGTACTTC.

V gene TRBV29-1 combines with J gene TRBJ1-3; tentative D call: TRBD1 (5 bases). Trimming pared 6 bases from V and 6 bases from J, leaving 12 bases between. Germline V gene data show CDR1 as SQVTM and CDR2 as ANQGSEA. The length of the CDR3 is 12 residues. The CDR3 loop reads CSVRDAENTIYF. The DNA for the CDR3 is TGCAGCGTCCGGGACGCGGAAAACACCATATATTTT. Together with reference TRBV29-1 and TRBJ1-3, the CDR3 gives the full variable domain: SAVISQKPSRDICQRGTSLTIQCQVDSQVTMMFWYRQQPGQSLTLIATANQGSEATYESGFVIDKFPISRPNLTFSTLTVSNMSPEDSSIYLCSVRDAENTIYFGEGSWLTVV.